These 19 T cell receptor beta chains were sequenced from one sample in a study of cytomegalovirus exposure and HLA in healthy donors. Primers for the PCR totalled 60 Vbeta and 13 Jbeta. Some clones are missing from TCRdb's copy, which holds only in-frame ones; the method was immunoSEQ multiplex PCR. This listing includes more than 200,000 clones. Specimen: PBMCs. The receptor source for this set is a woman aged 25 to 39 in good health and CMV-seropositive.

V is TRBV11-2 and J is TRBJ1-3; D is unclear. V was shortened by 5 bases and J by 1 base, with 15 bases between the two germline ends. Germline-derived CDR1 and CDR2 are SGHAT and FQNNGV. This CDR3 comprises 16 residues. The CDR3 region has the DNA TGTGCCAGCAGCCAACGTTCTACGGTGTCTGGAAACACCATATATTTT. Its protein product is CASSQRSTVSGNTIYF.

CDR3 residues: CASSEDHPFAGGTITYEQYF. CDR3 in DNA: TGTGCCAGCAGTGAAGACCATCCTTTTGCGGGAGGAACCATAACCTACGAGCAGTACTTC. The chain recombines TRBV6-1 with TRBJ2-7, with 8 bases aligning to TRBD2. The length of the CDR3 is 20 residues. The V gene's germline CDR1 is MNHNS and CDR2 SASEGT. With V trimmed by 1 base and J by 2 bases, 19 bases remained unmatched.

The chain couples TRBV19 to TRBJ2-6; 7 bases align to TRBD2. The trim removed 2 bases at V and 0 bases at J, leaving 7 bases unmatched. This CDR3 has 18 residues. Germline V gene lookup returns CDR1 LNHDA and CDR2 SQIVND (reference sequence). CDR3: CASSINWRGSSGANVLTF. The CDR3 region has the DNA TGTGCCAGTAGTATAAACTGGCGGGGGAGCTCTGGGGCCAACGTCCTGACTTTC.

This chain joins TRBV6-6 and TRBJ1-5, with unresolved D. Germline CDR1 and CDR2: MNHNY and SVGAGI (reference sequence). Trimming took off 2 bases at V and 3 bases at J, with 14 bases between the two ends. The CDR3 is 16 amino acids. This chain's CDR3 is CASSYATFDINQPQHF. CDR3 coding DNA: TGTGCCAGCAGTTACGCTACATTTGACATCAATCAGCCCCAGCATTTT.

The chain recombines TRBV27 with TRBJ2-1; D call uncertain. The CDR3 is 16 residues long. CDR1 and CDR2 from the germline V gene are MNHEY and SMNVEV (reference sequence). The V end was cut by 1 base, the J end by 0 bases, with 10 bases between. The DNA of the CDR3 is TGTGCCAGCAGTTTATTTGCGGTGAGCTCCTACAATGAGCAGTTCTTC. Amino acids: CASSLFAVSSYNEQFF.

The rearrangement links TRBV2 to TRBJ2-3; TRBD2 is a possible D gene (6 bases). This CDR3 is built from 15 residues. CDR1 and CDR2 (germline): SNHLY, FYNNEI. Trimming removed 4 bases at V and 4 bases at J, with 15 bases between. The CDR3 region has the DNA TGTGCCAGCAGTGGGCCGGGGGAGAATGCAGATACGCAGTATTTT. It is translated as CASSGPGENADTQYF. Full variable domain (rest looked up from reference TRBV2 and TRBJ2-3): EPEVTQTPSHQVTQMGQEVILRCVPISNHLYFYWYRQILGQKVEFLVSFYNNEISEKSEIFDDQFSVERPDGSNFTLKIRSTKLEDSAMYFCASSGPGENADTQYFGPGTRLTVL.

The chain couples TRBV10-3 to TRBJ1-5; 10 nucleotides line up with TRBD1. CDR1 is ENHRY, CDR2 SYGVKD, per germline. This CDR3 spans 15 amino acids. Germline trimming cut 5 bases from V and 3 bases from J; bases unmatched to any gene: 4. CDR3 DNA sequence: TGTGCCATCAGTCCGGGACAGGGGAACAATCAGCCCCAGCATTTT. It is translated as CAISPGQGNNQPQHF.

The rearrangement links TRBV5-1 to TRBJ2-1; 15 bases line up with TRBD2. Germline loops: CDR1 SGHRS, CDR2 YFSETQ. CDR3 length: 16 residues. The V and J ends lost 4 bases and 10 bases, in that order; junction bases with no gene match: 9. CDR3 nucleotide sequence: TGCGCCAGCAGCCCACGGACTAGCGGGGGGGCCGACGAGCAGTTCTTC. Encoded protein: CASSPRTSGGADEQFF.

V usage is TRBV6-1 and J usage is TRBJ1-1; no firm D call. This CDR3 region has 11 residues. Germline CDR1 MNHNS, CDR2 SASEGT. Deletions cut 8 bases from V and 5 bases from J, with 9 bases between. The CDR3 sequence is CASERETEAFF. CDR3 in DNA: TGTGCCAGCGAACGTGAGACTGAAGCTTTCTTT.

V and J are TRBV19 and TRBJ2-1; D is uncertain. There are 11 residues in the CDR3. CDR1 and CDR2 from the germline V gene are LNHDA and SQIVND (reference sequence). The ends were cut back, 5 bases at V and 3 bases at J, with 2 bases in the middle. The CDR3: CASSLYNEQFF. The CDR3 bases are TGTGCCAGTAGTCTCTACAATGAGCAGTTCTTC.

The chain links TRBV7-2 to TRBJ1-1; 8 bases are shared with TRBD1. The CDR3 runs to 17 residues. The junction had 12 bases not matched to a gene; V was cut back by 3 bases and J by 3 bases. CDR1 is SGHTA and CDR2 is FQGNSA in the germline V gene. The DNA for the CDR3 is TGTGCCAGCAGCTTGGGGGGGGCCAGGGGGCGATACACTGAAGCTTTCTTT. Protein product: CASSLGGARGRYTEAFF.

V and J are TRBV2 and TRBJ1-1, with 7 nucleotides matching TRBD1. J gave up 6 bases and V 6 bases, and 10 bases lay outside the gene matches. The CDR3 runs 14 residues. CDR1 and CDR2 from the germline V gene are SNHLY and FYNNEI. CDR3 bases: TGTGCCAGCAGCAGACAGGGTTTATCGGCTGAAGCTTTCTTT. Encoded protein: CASSRQGLSAEAFF.

V and J are TRBV5-1 and TRBJ1-1, with no clear D. The CDR3 spans 14 residues. Germline V CDR1 and CDR2: SGHRS, YFSETQ. Between the trimmed V and J ends, which lost 2 bases and 1 base, there was a span of 9 bases. CDR3 bases: TGCGCCAGCAGCTTCGGTAATGCGAACACTGAAGCTTTCTTT. Translating gives CASSFGNANTEAFF.

The chain combines TRBV25-1 with TRBJ2-5, with D tentatively TRBD2 (5 bases). CDR3 length equals 13 residues. Trimming left V 6 bases short and J 6 bases short, with 14 bases between. Germline V gene lookup returns CDR1 MGHDK and CDR2 SYGVNS. CDR3 nucleotide sequence: TGTGCCAGCAGCAAAACGGACGGGAAGACCCAGTACTTC. It translates to CASSKTDGKTQYF.

The chain employs TRBV9 and TRBJ2-7; D might be TRBD1 (5 bases). V was trimmed by 0 bases and J by 0 bases, leaving 13 bases between them. CDR1 is SGDLS and CDR2 is YYNGEE in the germline V gene. The length of the CDR3 is 16 residues. The CDR3, as DNA: TGTGCCAGCAGCGTAGTAGACAGCCATCCCTCCTACGAGCAGTACTTC. This codes for CASSVVDSHPSYEQYF.

The rearrangement joins TRBV28 to TRBJ1-4; maybe TRBD1 (5 bases). The V gene lost 2 bases and the J gene lost 4 bases, with 14 bases spanning the gap. Looked up from germline, CDR1 is MDHEN and CDR2 is SYDVKM. The length of the CDR3 is 16 residues. Written as DNA, the CDR3 is TGTGCCAGCAGTTTAGGGGCGGGGGGTATTAATGAAAAACTGTTTTTT. Amino acid sequence: CASSLGAGGINEKLFF.

The rearrangement uses TRBV2 and TRBJ1-1; possible D gene TRBD1, 6 bases. Per germline, CDR1 SNHLY and CDR2 FYNNEI. The germline V and J ends were trimmed by 7 bases and 1 base, with 19 bases remaining between them. This CDR3 comprises 16 residues. CDR3 sequence: CASITSVGASNTEAFF. The CDR3, as DNA: TGTGCCAGCATCACCTCGGTGGGGGCCTCGAACACTGAAGCTTTCTTT.

The V gene is TRBV2, the J gene TRBJ2-5; D is undetermined. The V and J ends lost 3 bases and 4 bases respectively, with 9 bases between them. This CDR3 spans 13 amino acids. Germline V gene data show CDR1 as SNHLY and CDR2 as FYNNEI. DNA of the CDR3: TGTGCCAGCAGTGACCTAACTGGAGAGACCCAGTACTTC. Its protein product is CASSDLTGETQYF.

On this clone: At one of its ends the junction is not consistent with the germline gene, which may arise from a read error. The rearrangement joins TRBV10-3 to TRBJ2-2, with D perhaps TRBD1 or TRBD2 (5 bases each). CDR1 is ENHRY and CDR2 is SYGVKD in the germline V gene. The CDR3 contains 13 residues. CDR3 sequence: CAIREGSSGELFF. CDR3 in DNA: TGTGCCATCCGTGAGGGGAGCTCCGGGGAGCTGTTTTTT.